The T cell receptor beta chain under discussion was sequenced for a study of regulatory T cells in long-lasting Graves disease. Comment on this clonotype: Antigen unknown. This may come from a read error, since a much larger clone is one base off.

The germline V and J ends were trimmed by 4 bases and 6 bases, with 15 bases remaining between them. Germline V gene sequence: CDR1 LGHDT, CDR2 YNNKEL (reference sequence). This CDR3 region has 14 residues. Study results and caveats: Exclusively peripheral blood, rather than thyroid tissue, was studied.

iRepertoire HTBI primers and Arm-PCR of CDR3 regions built TCR beta libraries. TCRdb redid the calling of the multiplex PCR reads with MiXCR, one entry per CDR3 protein. The sample lists about 540,000 distinct CDR3 sequences; about 14% were seen once. Time point of the sample: newly diagnosed GD, antithyroid drugs for less than 3 months. Making the TCR library involved RNA that had been extracted from PBMCs. These data were also reused for a study on T cells in Graves' hyperthyroidism and ophthalmopathy. This second report adds: Most expanded thyroid clonotypes above 0.001 also appeared in blood.

The sequence derives from a man aged 25-40 years with Graves disease. The chain combines TRBV3-1 with TRBJ1-1, with D perhaps TRBD1 (6 bases). The starting material was peripheral blood mononuclear cells (PBMCs), obtained at new diagnosis, from a patient treated with antithyroid drugs. CDR3 sequence reads: CASSRGRRMAEAFF. The CDR3 DNA reads TGTGCCAGCAGCCGGGGGCGGAGGATGGCTGAAGCTTTCTTT.